This record looks at one T cell receptor (beta chain) sequence and its context. Its specificity is unknown. This table comes from immunoSEQ multiplex PCR, and its TCRdb copy is limited to in-frame clones, with some not included. The sample lists tens of thousands of clones, 85% to 95% occurring once. This record belongs to a study of human thymus T cells. Resections obtained during corrective heart surgery supplied the thymus tissue. The CDR3 totals 16 residues. Germline assignment: CDR1 MGHRA and CDR2 YSYEKL. Trimming shortened V by 4 bases and J by 8 bases, and 23 bases separated the two germline ends. General study points: Among unrelated individuals, related research reported thymic repertoires that overlapped highly.

The rearrangement joins TRBV4-1 to TRBJ1-2; tentative D call: TRBD1 (6 bases). The sample comprised thymus tissue. The clonotype was recovered from a girl under two years old with a congenital heart defect but otherwise immunologically healthy. CDR3 nucleotides: TGCGCCAGCAGCCGGAAGGGGGAGTGGCGTTATGGCGGCTACACCTTC. Protein: CASSRKGEWRYGGYTF.